The 17 T cell receptor beta chains listed next were all sequenced from one sample in a study of metastatic and nonmetastatic thyroid tumors. TCRdb reprocessed the PCR reads via MiXCR. The repertoire holds about 40,000 clones, with approximately 16% as singletons. Every patient underwent thyroid surgery untreated. Sequenced input: blood. The receptors here all came from a female donor with papillary thyroid cancer or a benign thyroid nodule (not recorded which). Some clones in this sample may be carry-over from other donors' samples.

The table lists this clone with many counts. The V and J genes are TRBV5-1 and TRBJ1-1; 7 bases agree with TRBD1. Germline values: CDR1 SGHRS, CDR2 YFSETQ. This CDR3 has 15 residues. J gave up 3 bases and V 3 bases, and 8 bases lay outside the gene matches. In nucleotides, the CDR3 is TGCGCCAGCAGCTCCCGGACAGGCTTCGACACTGAAGCTTTCTTT. This sequence encodes CASSSRTGFDTEAFF.

This clone has at least ten counts. This chain links TRBV15 with TRBJ2-1, with no clear D. V dropped 8 bases and J dropped 4 bases, with 9 bases sitting between them. The CDR3 consists of 12 residues. Germline V gives CDR1 LNHNV, CDR2 YYDKDF (reference sequence). Here the CDR3 reads CATFAGYNEQFF. The CDR3 DNA follows: TGTGCCACCTTTGCAGGATACAATGAGCAGTTCTTC. Full variable domain (rest looked up from reference TRBV15 and TRBJ2-1): DAMVIQNPRYQVTQFGKPVTLSCSQTLNHNVMYWYQQKSSQAPKLLFHYYDKDFNNEADTPDNFQSRRPNTSFCFLDIRSPGLGDTAMYLCATFAGYNEQFFGPGTRLTVL.

This clone was recorded at least ten times. The chain recombines TRBV5-1 with TRBJ2-3, with unresolved D. Germline-derived CDR1 and CDR2 are SGHRS and YFSETQ. The CDR3 runs to 14 residues. Trimming took off 2 bases at V and 2 bases at J, with 9 bases between the two ends. The CDR3 coding sequence is TGCGCCAGCAGCTTTCGGGCGTCCACAGATACGCAGTATTTT. Its protein is CASSFRASTDTQYF.

In its sample, this clone was seen once. V and J are TRBV30 and TRBJ2-3, with 8 bases matching TRBD1. V lost 3 bases to trimming and J lost 5 bases; unmatched junction nucleotides: 7. Germline V gene sequence: CDR1 GTSNPN, CDR2 SVGIG (reference sequence). This CDR3 comprises 14 residues. The CDR3 DNA reads as TGTGCCTGGAGCACAGGGGGGCCGGTAGATACGCAGTATTTT. As protein: CAWSTGGPVDTQYF.

Ten or more counts support this clone. The chain uses TRBV28 and TRBJ2-5; either TRBD1 or TRBD2 may fit D (5 bases each). Germline CDR1 and CDR2: MDHEN and SYDVKM. The length of the CDR3 is 15 residues. Between the trimmed V and J ends, which lost 7 bases and 5 bases, there was a span of 20 bases. CDR3 nucleotides: TGTGCCAGCAAAAAAGAGGGGTCTAGCCGGGAGACCCAGTACTTC. This sequence encodes CASKKEGSSRETQYF.

This clone was seen many times. The J gene is TRBJ1-4, the V gene TRBV3-1; no definite D call. Trimming cost V 0 bases and J 8 bases, with 4 bases left between them. The CDR3 sequence is 12 residues long. The germline CDR1 and CDR2 sequences are LGHDT and YNNKEL (reference sequence). In DNA form, the CDR3 reads TGTGCCAGCAGCCAAGATGGAGAAAAACTGTTTTTT. It yields the protein CASSQDGEKLFF.

This clone has ten or more counts. CDR3 in amino acids: CSVKEQGADYGYTF. CDR3 nucleotide sequence: TGCAGCGTCAAGGAACAGGGGGCAGACTATGGCTACACCTTC. The gene calls are TRBV29-1 and TRBJ1-2; TRBD1 matches 9 bases. The V segment lost 6 bases and the J segment 3 bases; nucleotides outside the gene matches: 8. CDR3 length: 14 residues. The germline CDR1 and CDR2 sequences are SQVTM and ANQGSEA.

Many counts were recorded for this clone. The rearrangement uses TRBV4-1 and TRBJ2-6, with D perhaps being TRBD1 or TRBD2 (5 bases each). The V end lost 0 bases, the J end lost 1 base, and 10 bases lay between the germline ends. The germline CDR1 and CDR2 sequences are MGHRA and YSYEKL. This CDR3 has 17 residues. The CDR3 nucleotides read TGCGCCAGCAGCCAAGAGGAGTGGGGGTCTGGGGCCAACGTCCTGACTTTC. Translated: CASSQEEWGSGANVLTF.

This clone was recorded at least ten times. The genes are TRBV29-1 and TRBJ2-7, with TRBD1 matching 8 bases. The V gene end was trimmed by 4 bases and the J gene end by 2 bases; junction bases not matched to a gene: 1. Germline V gives CDR1 SQVTM, CDR2 ANQGSEA. This CDR3 has 12 residues. The CDR3 DNA is TGCAGCGTTGGGGACAGGACCTACGAGCAGTACTTC. Amino acids: CSVGDRTYEQYF.

In its sample, this clone was seen many times. The V gene is TRBV24-1, the J gene TRBJ1-1; D call uncertain. The V gene's germline CDR1 is KGHDR and CDR2 SFDVKD. V was cut by 4 bases and J by 0 bases, with 8 bases left in between. This CDR3 is built from 14 residues. As DNA, the CDR3 is TGTGCCACCAGTGACGCAGGTATGAACACTGAAGCTTTCTTT. This gives the protein CATSDAGMNTEAFF.

Ten or more counts support this clone. The V call is TRBV30, the J call TRBJ1-5; 7 bases align to TRBD1. The V gene end was trimmed by 3 bases and the J gene end by 9 bases; junction bases not matched to a gene: 14. The CDR3 sequence is 15 residues long. Germline CDR1 reads GTSNPN; CDR2 reads SVGIG (reference sequence). CDR3 in amino acids: CAWSMGEPGGRPQHF. DNA of the CDR3: TGTGCCTGGAGCATGGGGGAACCAGGGGGGCGGCCCCAGCATTTT.

The V and J genes are TRBV5-8 and TRBJ1-1, with TRBD1 matching 7 bases. The CDR3 covers 13 residues. The V gene end was trimmed by 4 bases and the J gene end by 4 bases; junction bases not matched to a gene: 4. Germline CDR1 SGHTS, CDR2 YDEGEE. CDR3 in amino acids: CASSAGQRTEAFF. CDR3 coding DNA: TGTGCCAGCAGCGCGGGACAGCGCACTGAAGCTTTCTTT.

The gene calls are TRBV5-8 and TRBJ1-6; TRBD1 aligns across 7 bases. Germline-derived CDR1 and CDR2 are SGHTS and YDEGEE. J lost 10 bases, V lost 6 bases, and 13 bases had no gene match. CDR3 length: 15 residues. The CDR3 spells CASMLGRGLGSPLHF. In DNA form, the CDR3 reads TGTGCCAGCATGCTGGGAAGGGGGCTCGGGTCACCCCTCCACTTT.

This clone came up many times. This rearrangement joins TRBV5-5 to TRBJ1-4; 8 bases map to TRBD1. Germline CDR1 SGHKS, CDR2 YYEKEE (reference sequence). J gave up 7 bases and V 3 bases, and 8 bases lay outside the gene matches. The CDR3 contains 15 residues. The CDR3 DNA is TGTGCCAGCAGCTCCCGGACAGGGACCATTGAAAAACTGTTTTTT. Translating it yields CASSSRTGTIEKLFF.

This clone appeared many times. The chain couples TRBV6-2 or TRBV6-3 to TRBJ1-2, with D tentatively TRBD1 (6 bases). Germline CDR1 and CDR2: MNHEY and SVGEGT. The CDR3 spans 15 residues. Trimming took 1 base from V and 4 from J, leaving 13 bases between them. In DNA, the CDR3 is TGTGCCAGCAGTTACTTTGGGGGGCTCAGCTATGGCTACACCTTC. This gives the protein CASSYFGGLSYGYTF.

The V gene is TRBV4-3, the J gene TRBJ2-7; 12 nucleotides agree with TRBD2. This CDR3 comprises 17 residues. The germline V gene has CDR1 LGHNA and CDR2 YSLEER. J was trimmed by 8 bases and V by 5 bases; bases with no gene match: 16. The CDR3 loop reads CASSWGGLAGNRKQQYF. CDR3 nucleotide sequence: TGCGCCAGCAGCTGGGGAGGACTAGCGGGAAACAGGAAACAGCAGTACTTC.

This clone was observed a handful of times. The genes are TRBV5-1 and TRBJ2-7, with 7 bases fitting TRBD1. Losses at the gene ends were 4 bases for V and 3 bases for J; bases not matched to a gene: 13. The germline CDR1 and CDR2 sequences are SGHRS and YFSETQ. The CDR3 length is 16 residues. CDR3 coding DNA: TGCGCCAGCAGCCAATTCACGGGACAGAAGCGCTACGAGCAGTACTTC. Translated: CASSQFTGQKRYEQYF.